Shown below are 26 T cell receptor beta chains from a single sample sequenced in a study of blood T cells in healthy people across ages. A J-beta primer mix and a sample-barcoded 5' primer were used in a second PCR of about 7 to 12 cycles. TCRdb itself ran the 5' RACE reads through MiXCR, one entry per CDR3 protein. The sample carries roughly 1,000,000 distinct CDR3 sequences, under 30% recorded once. This sample also belongs to another study, concerning T cells of mothers and their children.

The sample taken for sequencing was blood. These receptor sequences come from a girl aged 2 to 9 in good health.

The chain joins TRBV29-1 to TRBJ1-4, with 9 bases aligning to TRBD1. Per germline, CDR1 SQVTM and CDR2 ANQGSEA. The CDR3 sequence is 13 residues long. Trimming cost V 7 bases and J 5 bases; bases outside gene matches: 5. This chain's CDR3 is CSASDRGNEKLFF. CDR3 coding DNA: TGCAGCGCTTCGGACAGGGGAAATGAAAAACTGTTTTTT.

This clonotype was detected only a few times. The chain recombines TRBV28 with TRBJ2-5, with a weak D call TRBD1 (5 bases). Judging by the DNA end, TRBJ2-7 fits better; the J call may be wrong. The CDR3 is 13 residues long. Germline-derived CDR1 and CDR2 are MDHEN and SYDVKM. In nucleotides, the CDR3 is TGTGCCAGCAGGGTTAATACAGGCTACGAGCAGTACTTC. Translated, it gives CASRVNTGYEQYF.

This clonotype showed up just a few times. This sequence joins TRBV5-6 and TRBJ2-4, with D unclear. The V gene lost 6 bases and the J gene lost 8 bases, with 12 bases spanning the gap. The CDR3 has 12 amino acids. Per germline, CDR1 SGHDT and CDR2 YYEEEE. The CDR3 here is CASTQDLDIQYF. The CDR3 DNA reads as TGTGCCAGCACCCAGGATTTGGACATTCAGTACTTC.

CDR3: CAISESLGTRNSPLHF. DNA of the CDR3: TGTGCCATCAGTGAGTCTCTCGGGACGCGAAATTCACCCCTCCACTTT. This chain joins TRBV10-3 and TRBJ1-6; the D gene is possibly TRBD1 (5 bases). Germline CDR1 and CDR2: ENHRY and SYGVKD. This CDR3 has 16 residues. V lost 0 bases, J lost 7 bases, and 13 bases lay in between.

This clonotype was observed a handful of times. The V call is TRBV4-1, the J call TRBJ2-5; 7 nucleotides align to TRBD1. The V and J ends lost 0 bases and 4 bases, in that order; junction bases with no gene match: 8. Looked up from germline, CDR1 is MGHRA and CDR2 is YSYEKL. This CDR3 comprises 16 residues. This chain's CDR3 is CASSQEREGGTETQYF. The CDR3 DNA reads TGCGCCAGCAGCCAAGAAAGAGAAGGGGGCACAGAGACCCAGTACTTC.

The chain recombines TRBV5-6 with TRBJ2-3; no definite D call. CDR3 length: 14 residues. The germline CDR1 and CDR2 sequences are SGHDT and YYEEEE. V lost 1 base and J lost 1, with 7 bases in between. CDR3: CASSLPERTDTQYF. Here the CDR3 DNA reads TGTGCCAGCAGCTTGCCGGAACGCACAGATACGCAGTATTTT.

The J gene is TRBJ2-1, the V gene TRBV28; no reliable D call. This CDR3 contains 14 residues. V dropped 5 bases and J dropped 6 bases, with 14 bases sitting between them. Germline loops: CDR1 MDHEN, CDR2 SYDVKM. The CDR3 here is CASSRPFSPNEQFF. CDR3 bases: TGTGCCAGCAGTCGCCCTTTCTCCCCCAATGAGCAGTTCTTC.

A few counts support this clonotype. The chain couples TRBV4-2 to TRBJ2-5; 7 nucleotides line up with TRBD2. Germline lookup yields CDR1 LGHNA and CDR2 YNFKEQ. The CDR3 covers 15 residues. Losses at the gene ends were 5 bases for V and 5 bases for J; bases not matched to a gene: 11. CDR3 region: CASSSSGEVLETQYF. CDR3 sequence (DNA): TGTGCCAGCAGCTCTAGCGGTGAGGTCCTGGAGACCCAGTACTTC.

The chain couples TRBV4-1 to TRBJ2-4; no firm D call. V lost 2 bases and J lost 0, with 11 bases in between. The germline gives CDR1 MGHRA, CDR2 YSYEKL. The length of the CDR3 is 16 residues. In nucleotides, the CDR3 is TGCGCCAGCAGCCAACCGGCGGAAGTAGCCAAAAACATTCAGTACTTC. It specifies CASSQPAEVAKNIQYF.

This clonotype was seen only a few times. This chain connects TRBV9 to TRBJ2-7; weak D call: TRBD2 (5 bases). The J call may be in error: the DNA end matches TRBJ2-1 better. The CDR3 has 13 residues. Germline V gives CDR1 SGDLS, CDR2 YYNGEE. The CDR3 DNA reads TGTGCCAGCAGCGTAGGTTTCGGAGGAGAGCAGTTCTTC. As protein: CASSVGFGGEQFF.

Only a few counts were recorded for this clonotype. This rearrangement joins TRBV29-1 to TRBJ2-1; D unresolved. The CDR3 sequence is 13 residues long. Germline loops: CDR1 SQVTM, CDR2 ANQGSEA. Trimming cost V 3 bases and J 3 bases, with 9 bases left between them. CDR3 residues: CSVDSDLYNEQFF. The DNA for the CDR3 is TGCAGCGTTGACTCCGACCTCTACAATGAGCAGTTCTTC.

In its sample, this clonotype was seen many times. This chain joins TRBV27 and TRBJ2-1; D gene ambiguous. The V gene's germline CDR1 is MNHEY and CDR2 SMNVEV (reference sequence). The CDR3 is 14 residues long. V was shortened by 0 bases and J by 2 bases, with 5 bases between the two germline ends. Here the CDR3 reads CASSLSRAYNEQFF. CDR3 bases: TGTGCCAGCAGTTTATCACGGGCCTACAATGAGCAGTTCTTC.

The chain employs TRBV27 and TRBJ2-1; 10 bases are shared with TRBD2. V gave up 7 bases and J gave up 0 bases; unmatched junction bases: 6. The germline CDR1 and CDR2 sequences are MNHEY and SMNVEV (reference sequence). CDR3 length equals 16 residues. CDR3 coding DNA: TGTGCCAGCATCAGCGGGAGGGCCTTCTCCTACAATGAGCAGTTCTTC. Translation gives CASISGRAFSYNEQFF.

The chain combines TRBV24-1 with TRBJ2-2, with 9 bases that match TRBD1. V shed 5 bases and J 6 bases; nucleotides not matched to a gene: 3. This CDR3 is built from 14 residues. Germline V gene data show CDR1 as KGHDR and CDR2 as SFDVKD. The CDR3: CATSVGTGPGELFF. The CDR3 coding sequence is TGTGCCACCAGTGTAGGGACAGGGCCCGGGGAGCTGTTTTTT.

The CDR3 spells CASSPETLVSTDTQYF. The CDR3 DNA follows: TGTGCCAGCAGTCCCGAAACACTTGTTAGCACAGATACGCAGTATTTT. V is TRBV6-5 and J is TRBJ2-3; no reliable D call. This CDR3 spans 16 amino acids. V was pared by 5 bases and J by 0 bases, with 15 bases between. Germline V gene data show CDR1 as MNHEY and CDR2 as SVGAGI.

This clonotype came up a few times. This chain uses TRBV27 with TRBJ2-4, with unresolved D. Germline V gene data show CDR1 as MNHEY and CDR2 as SMNVEV (reference sequence). The CDR3 extends over 14 amino acids. V gave up 2 bases and J gave up 6 bases, with 11 bases separating them. In nucleotides, the CDR3 is TGTGCCAGCAGTTTAGGTGGCAGTCCAAACATTCAGTACTTC. It specifies CASSLGGSPNIQYF.

The chain is built from TRBV6-1 and TRBJ1-1; D is undetermined. The germline V and J ends were trimmed by 3 bases and 5 bases, with 7 bases remaining between them. The germline CDR1 and CDR2 sequences are MNHNS and SASEGT. The CDR3 totals 12 residues. The CDR3, as DNA: TGTGCCAGCAGTGAGGATAGTACTGAAGCTTTCTTT. It encodes CASSEDSTEAFF.

This chain connects TRBV20-1 to TRBJ2-1, with D possibly matching TRBD2 (5 bases). CDR1 and CDR2 from the germline V gene are DFQATT and SNEGSKA (reference sequence). The ends were cut back, 6 bases at V and 0 bases at J, with 12 bases in the middle. This CDR3 spans 14 amino acids. The CDR3 coding sequence is TGCAGTGCGGATTCTACTAGCTCCTACAATGAGCAGTTCTTC. It translates to CSADSTSSYNEQFF.

The CDR3 region is CASSLSPGTRLNIQYF. The CDR3 nucleotides read TGTGCCAGCAGTTTATCCCCCGGCACCCGATTAAACATTCAGTACTTC. This chain connects TRBV27 to TRBJ2-4; no definite D call. The CDR3 consists of 16 residues. CDR1 and CDR2 (germline): MNHEY, SMNVEV (reference sequence). Trimming removed 0 bases from V and 6 bases from J, with 15 bases in between.

In regard to this clonotype: At one boundary the junction diverges from the germline segment, which might be a read error. The chain couples TRBV29-1 to TRBJ2-1; TRBD2 matches 7 bases. CDR3 length: 14 residues. From germline, CDR1 is SQVTM and CDR2 ANQGSEA. The CDR3: CSVLLATHYNEQLF. The CDR3 coding sequence is TGCAGCGTCCTACTAGCGACCCATTACAATGAGCAGCTCTTC.

This clonotype was observed a few times. The chain recombines TRBV20-1 with TRBJ2-7; TRBD2 matches 11 bases. This CDR3 contains 13 residues. In germline, CDR1 is DFQATT, CDR2 SNEGSKA (reference sequence). V lost 6 bases, J lost 10 bases, and 11 bases stayed unmatched. CDR3 protein: CSASPLAGVSQYF. The CDR3 region has the DNA TGCAGTGCGAGCCCACTAGCGGGGGTATCACAGTACTTC.

This clonotype was picked up a small number of times. J is TRBJ2-5 and V is TRBV15, with TRBD2 as a possible D gene (5 bases). V was clipped by 8 bases and J by 7 bases, with 23 bases between them. The CDR3 covers 15 residues. From germline, CDR1 is LNHNV and CDR2 YYDKDF (reference sequence). The CDR3 sequence is CATQPPPPGNGTQYF. For the CDR3, the DNA is TGTGCCACCCAACCCCCGCCCCCGGGGAATGGGACCCAGTACTTC.

Concerning this clonotype: Compared with germline, one end of the junction differs, possibly owing to a read error. The chain employs TRBV6-2 or TRBV6-3 and TRBJ2-2, with a possible D match to TRBD2 (6 bases). CDR3 length equals 12 residues. Germline lookup yields CDR1 MNHEY and CDR2 SVGEGT. The CDR3 nucleotides are TGTGCCAGCGGACTTAGCGGTAGTGAGCAGTTTTTT. The encoded protein is CASGLSGSEQFF.

The chain couples TRBV28 to TRBJ2-7, with 7 bases that match TRBD2. The CDR3 extends over 14 amino acids. The V gene's germline CDR1 is MDHEN and CDR2 SYDVKM. After removal of 6 bases from V and 0 bases from J, the junction contained 5 bases not matched to a gene. CDR3 nucleotides: TGTGCCAGCAGAGCGGGGCCTGCCTCCTACGAGCAGTACTTC. This codes for CASRAGPASYEQYF.

V and J are TRBV11-2 and TRBJ1-1; tentative D call: TRBD1 (6 bases). The CDR3 length is 13 residues. V lost 5 bases and J 7 bases, leaving 14 bases between the germline ends. From germline, CDR1 is SGHAT and CDR2 FQNNGV. For the CDR3, the DNA is TGTGCCAGCAGCCCAGAGGGGGGTCTTGAAGCTTTCTTT. Protein: CASSPEGGLEAFF.

This chain joins TRBV20-1 and TRBJ2-3; 15 bases agree with TRBD2. This CDR3 has 15 amino acids. V lost 6 bases, J lost 5 bases, and 6 bases stayed unmatched. Germline-derived CDR1 and CDR2 are DFQATT and SNEGSKA (reference sequence). This CDR3 reads CSATGTSGRLDTQYF. In DNA form, the CDR3 reads TGCAGTGCAACCGGGACTAGCGGGAGGCTAGATACGCAGTATTTT.